The 19 T cell receptor beta chains below all came from one sample that was sequenced in a study of blood T cell repertoires in COVID-19. Libraries were prepared by immunoSEQ multiplex PCR; TCRdb keeps only in-frame clonotypes and omits some of them. The sample yields 380,000 or so clones, approximately 85% seen once. Sequenced: PBMCs or T cells enriched from blood (not recorded which). The receptor source for this set is a woman between 35 and 50 years old with acute COVID-19.

The chain recombines TRBV6-5 with TRBJ2-2, with a possible D match to TRBD1 (6 bases). CDR3 length: 15 amino acids. The germline CDR1 and CDR2 sequences are MNHEY and SVGAGI. V was cut by 5 bases and J by 0 bases, with 10 bases left in between. The CDR3: CASSLQGPNTGELFF. The CDR3 DNA sequence: TGTGCCAGCAGTCTACAGGGCCCGAACACCGGGGAGCTGTTTTTT.

The V call is TRBV30, the J call TRBJ1-3; no firm D call. The CDR3 covers 15 residues. CDR1 GTSNPN and CDR2 SVGIG come from the germline V gene (reference sequence). Trimming pared 1 base from V and 3 bases from J, leaving 13 bases between. Here the CDR3 reads CAWSGLFGLGNTIYF. The CDR3 DNA is TGTGCCTGGAGTGGGCTTTTCGGACTTGGAAACACCATATATTTT.

V and J are TRBV11-3 and TRBJ1-6; D is perhaps TRBD1 (5 bases). The CDR3 spans 17 residues. Trimming cost V 7 bases and J 1 base, with 17 bases left between them. CDR1 is SGHNT and CDR2 is YENEEA in the germline V gene. The CDR3 sequence: CASTPGNSESYNSPLHF. CDR3 DNA sequence: TGTGCCAGCACCCCAGGGAACTCTGAATCCTATAATTCACCCCTCCACTTT.

The chain links TRBV19 to TRBJ1-2; maybe TRBD1 (6 bases). The V end lost 6 bases, the J end lost 8 bases, and 16 bases lay between the germline ends. The CDR3 consists of 13 residues. Germline assignment: CDR1 LNHDA and CDR2 SQIVND (reference sequence). DNA of the CDR3: TGTGCCAGTAGATACAGGGCGCAGGACGGCTACACCTTC. It translates to CASRYRAQDGYTF. The variable domain in full, with the rest retrieved from reference TRBV19 and TRBJ1-2, is DGGITQSPKYLFRKEGQNVTLSCEQNLNHDAMYWYRQDPGQGLRLIYYSQIVNDFQKGDIAEGYSVSREKKESFPLTVTSAQKNPTAFYLCASRYRAQDGYTFGSGTRLTVV.

The J gene is TRBJ2-2, the V gene TRBV2, with 11 bases aligning to TRBD1. V trimming: 7 bases; J trimming: 4 bases; junction bases outside the gene matches: 5. CDR3 length: 15 residues. Germline V lookup: CDR1 SNHLY, CDR2 FYNNEI. In DNA, the CDR3 is TGTGCCAGCATGGAGGGACAGGGGGGCACCGGGGAGCTGTTTTTT. This sequence encodes CASMEGQGGTGELFF.

V gene TRBV5-8 combines with J gene TRBJ1-2; TRBD1 aligns across 7 bases. The germline V gene has CDR1 SGHTS and CDR2 YDEGEE. The CDR3 contains 13 residues. Trimming cost V 2 bases and J 10 bases; bases outside gene matches: 8. CDR3 residues: CASSLGGLFVYTF. The CDR3 DNA is TGTGCCAGCAGCTTAGGGGGCTTGTTTGTCTACACCTTC. The whole variable domain, remainder taken from reference TRBV5-8 and TRBJ1-2, is EAGVTQSPTHLIKTRGQQATLRCSPISGHTSVYWYQQALGLGLQFLLWYDEGEERNRGNFPPRFSGRQFPNYSSELNVNALELEDSALYLCASSLGGLFVYTFGSGTRLTVV.

This sequence joins TRBV5-1 and TRBJ1-2; D ambiguous. Germline lookup yields CDR1 SGHRS and CDR2 YFSETQ. The V end was cut by 4 bases, the J end by 3 bases, with 13 bases between. CDR3 length: 14 amino acids. The CDR3 spells CASSKKPGDYGYTF. DNA for the CDR3: TGCGCCAGCAGCAAAAAACCCGGGGACTATGGCTACACCTTC.

J is TRBJ1-1 and V is TRBV19; a possible D gene is TRBD1 (6 bases). Germline V gives CDR1 LNHDA, CDR2 SQIVND (reference sequence). V shed 6 bases and J shed 2 bases, with 16 bases lying between them. There are 15 residues in the CDR3. For the CDR3, the DNA is TGTGCCAGTAGGGGACATTTTGACCCCAACACTGAAGCTTTCTTT. Translating gives CASRGHFDPNTEAFF.

The chain has TRBV27 and TRBJ1-5, with 8 bases identical to TRBD1. This CDR3 spans 15 amino acids. Germline CDR1 and CDR2: MNHEY and SMNVEV (reference sequence). Unmatched junction bases numbered 11, after V lost 4 bases and J lost 9 bases. The CDR3 coding sequence is TGTGCCAGCAGTTCGACAGGGGCCGGGCGGTGGCCCCAGCATTTT. Translating gives CASSSTGAGRWPQHF.

This rearrangement joins TRBV19 to TRBJ2-1; TRBD2 aligns across 7 bases. This CDR3 contains 16 residues. Germline CDR1 reads LNHDA; CDR2 reads SQIVND (reference sequence). The V gene end was trimmed by 3 bases and the J gene end by 2 bases; junction bases not matched to a gene: 7. The CDR3, as DNA: TGTGCCAGTAGTATGGAGGAGGGGAGGGCCTACAATGAGCAGTTCTTC. Amino acid sequence: CASSMEEGRAYNEQFF.

This rearrangement joins TRBV24-1 to TRBJ1-6; D is ambiguous. CDR3 length: 13 residues. The germline V gene has CDR1 KGHDR and CDR2 SFDVKD. V lost 4 bases, J lost 5 bases, and 5 bases lay in between. The CDR3 DNA reads TGTGCCACCAGTGAGGCTCATAATTCACCCCTCCACTTT. Translation gives CATSEAHNSPLHF.

The V gene is TRBV3-1 (or the pseudogene TRBV3-2), the J gene TRBJ2-7; 7 positions agree with TRBD2. From germline, CDR1 is LGHDT and CDR2 YNNKEL (reference sequence). V lost 2 bases and J lost 3; bases outside the gene matches: 4. The CDR3 extends over 14 amino acids. CDR3 DNA sequence: TGTGCCAGCAGCCAAAGGGAGGGTTTCTACGAGCAGTACTTC. Its protein product is CASSQREGFYEQYF.

V gene TRBV3-1 (or the pseudogene TRBV3-2) combines with J gene TRBJ1-5, with D unclear. The V end was cut by 8 bases, the J end by 0 bases, with 11 bases between. CDR1 and CDR2 (germline): LGHDT, YNNKEL (reference sequence). The CDR3 sequence is 14 residues long. The CDR3 DNA reads TGTGCCAGCGGCAGTGTATATAGCAATCAGCCCCAGCATTTT. This translates into CASGSVYSNQPQHF.

This rearrangement joins TRBV12-5 to TRBJ1-2, with unresolved D. Germline V gene sequence: CDR1 LGHNT, CDR2 FRNRAP. The CDR3 runs to 13 residues. V was pared by 7 bases and J by 7 bases, with 16 bases between. CDR3 in amino acids: CASALPGRGGYTF. CDR3 bases: TGTGCTAGTGCCCTCCCGGGTCGGGGTGGCTACACCTTC.

The chain carries TRBV21-1 and TRBJ2-7; the table assigns TRBD1, which was not confirmed against the DNA. TRBV21-1 is annotated as a pseudogene. The CDR3 is 14 amino acids. CDR3 loop: CASFRRDRVREQYF. CDR3 sequence (DNA): TGTGCCAGCTTCCGCCGGGACAGGGTACGAGAGCAGTACTTC.

The count of this clone is one. This chain joins TRBV5-4 and TRBJ2-5; no firm D call. Germline V gene sequence: CDR1 SGHNT, CDR2 YYREEE (reference sequence). This CDR3 region has 14 residues. V lost 0 bases and J lost 1, with 7 bases in between. The CDR3 loop reads CASSLGQTQETQYF. CDR3 coding DNA: TGTGCCAGCAGCTTGGGACAAACCCAAGAGACCCAGTACTTC.

The chain joins TRBV14 to TRBJ1-1; D gene ambiguous. Looked up from germline, CDR1 is SGHDN and CDR2 is FVKESK. This CDR3 region has 13 residues. Trimming pared 1 base from V and 6 bases from J, leaving 9 bases between. The CDR3 DNA sequence: TGTGCCAGCAGCCAAGTTACGAGGGCTGAAGCTTTCTTT. Translated, it gives CASSQVTRAEAFF.

This clone has just one count. The chain carries TRBV5-5 and TRBJ2-3; 12 nucleotides agree with TRBD2. Germline CDR1 SGHKS, CDR2 YYEKEE (reference sequence). The CDR3 contains 18 residues. Unmatched junction bases numbered 8, after V lost 2 bases and J lost 1 base. The chain's CDR3 is CASSFGLAGGPRTDTQYF. CDR3 sequence (DNA): TGTGCCAGCAGCTTCGGGCTAGCGGGGGGGCCCCGCACAGATACGCAGTATTTT.

The CDR3 sequence: CASRNRDPYNYGYTF. The CDR3 DNA follows: TGTGCCAGCAGAAACAGGGATCCGTATAACTATGGCTACACCTTC. The chain links TRBV6-5 to TRBJ1-2; tentative D call: TRBD1 (6 bases). Trimming stripped 6 bases from V and 1 base from J, with 15 bases between. The CDR3 is 15 amino acids. CDR1 and CDR2 (germline): MNHEY, SVGAGI.